This passage covers 21 T cell receptor beta chains from one sample sequenced in a study of OX40 agonist ivuxolimab in advanced cancers. The library relied on the immunoSEQ multiplex PCR assay. As stored in TCRdb, this immuneACCESS dataset retains in-frame rearrangements with V and J assigned. A fraction of the clones does not appear; measured against another copy, unresolved V genes explain less than half of the discrepancy, and the remainder lacks a known reason. The sample table holds 95,000 to 100,000 clones, of which roughly 80% were seen once. The ten largest account for roughly 1.6% of the sample. The material was CD4+ or CD8+ T cells sorted from blood, obtained in a trial of the OX40 agonist ivuxolimab. Receptors were obtained from an adult with an advanced solid tumor such as melanoma, head and neck, liver or kidney cancer.

This chain uses TRBV7-3 with TRBJ2-5, with TRBD2 matching over 11 bases. Germline values: CDR1 SGHTA, CDR2 FQGTGA. The CDR3 is 16 amino acids. V lost 2 bases, J lost 4 bases, and 6 bases stayed unmatched. The CDR3 nucleotides read TGTGCCAGCAGCTTAGGAAGACTAGCGGGGATAGAGACCCAGTACTTC. Amino acids: CASSLGRLAGIETQYF.

The J gene is TRBJ1-1, the V gene TRBV5-1; 12 positions match TRBD1. The CDR3 extends over 14 amino acids. Germline lookup yields CDR1 SGHRS and CDR2 YFSETQ. The ends lost 9 bases at V and 3 bases at J; junction bases unmatched: 6. Written as DNA, the CDR3 is TGCGCCACCGGGACAGGGGGCGCGCACACTGAAGCTTTCTTT. Its translation: CATGTGGAHTEAFF.

The rearrangement links TRBV4-2 to TRBJ2-3, with D possibly called TRBD1 or TRBD2 (6 bases each). Between the trimmed V and J ends, which lost 2 bases and 3 bases, there was a span of 12 bases. CDR3 length equals 15 residues. CDR1 is LGHNA and CDR2 is YNFKEQ in the germline V gene. The chain's CDR3 is CASSQPGGGTDTQYF. The CDR3 DNA sequence: TGTGCCAGCAGCCAACCCGGAGGGGGGACAGATACGCAGTATTTT.

A single count supports this clone. V gene TRBV7-2 combines with J gene TRBJ2-7, with TRBD1 matching 7 bases. This CDR3 has 14 amino acids. Germline V gene lookup returns CDR1 SGHTA and CDR2 FQGNSA. Unmatched junction bases numbered 2, after V lost 1 base and J lost 2 bases. CDR3 in amino acids: CASSLGGQTYEQYF. The DNA for the CDR3 is TGTGCCAGCAGCTTAGGGGGACAGACCTACGAGCAGTACTTC. Full variable domain (missing parts from reference TRBV7-2 and TRBJ2-7): GAGVSQSPSNKVTEKGKDVELRCDPISGHTALYWYRQSLGQGLEFLIYFQGNSAPDKSGLPSDRFSAERTGGSVSTLTIQRTQQEDSAVYLCASSLGGQTYEQYFGPGTRLTVT.

The V call is TRBV19, the J call TRBJ2-7; the match to TRBD1 covers 9 bases. The CDR3 consists of 15 residues. The trim removed 4 bases at V and 3 bases at J, leaving 7 bases unmatched. Germline CDR1 LNHDA, CDR2 SQIVND (reference sequence). The CDR3 DNA is TGTGCCAGTAGTAGCCTGGACAGGGGCGACTACGAGCAGTACTTC. Its protein product is CASSSLDRGDYEQYF.

The chain has TRBV7-2 and TRBJ2-5; 7 bases fit TRBD2. With V trimmed by 0 bases and J by 5 bases, 3 bases remained unmatched. The CDR3 runs 14 residues. Germline V CDR1 and CDR2: SGHTA, FQGNSA. The CDR3 bases are TGTGCCAGCAGCTTAGCGAGCGGGAAGGAGACCCAGTACTTC. It translates to CASSLASGKETQYF. Variable domain in full (rest from reference TRBV7-2 and TRBJ2-5): GAGVSQSPSNKVTEKGKDVELRCDPISGHTALYWYRQSLGQGLEFLIYFQGNSAPDKSGLPSDRFSAERTGGSVSTLTIQRTQQEDSAVYLCASSLASGKETQYFGPGTRLLVL.

V is TRBV6-1 and J is TRBJ1-3; TRBD1 might be the D (5 bases). The CDR3 runs to 14 residues. Trimming removed 6 bases from V and 0 bases from J, with 9 bases in between. Germline V gene sequence: CDR1 MNHNS, CDR2 SASEGT. CDR3 DNA sequence: TGTGCCAGCAGCAGGGCCCGCTCTGGAAACACCATATATTTT. Translating gives CASSRARSGNTIYF.

The CDR3, as DNA: TGCGCCAGCAGCCGGGGTGCTGGGGCCAACGTCCTGACTTTC. Residues: CASSRGAGANVLTF. The J gene is TRBJ2-6, the V gene TRBV4-1, with no clear D. V lost 4 bases and J lost 2, with 6 bases in between. The CDR3 has 14 amino acids. Germline loops: CDR1 MGHRA, CDR2 YSYEKL.

This clone was detected once. The chain links TRBV7-9 to TRBJ1-2, with D possibly matching TRBD1 (6 bases). This CDR3 comprises 12 residues. The germline CDR1 and CDR2 sequences are SEHNR and FQNEAQ (reference sequence). Trimming stripped 3 bases from V and 4 bases from J, with 6 bases between. The CDR3 DNA reads as TGTGCCAGCAGCTTGACAGGCTATGGCTACACCTTC. Translating gives CASSLTGYGYTF.

The chain carries TRBV6-1 and TRBJ2-2; unclear D gene. V was cut by 6 bases and J by 4 bases, with 12 bases left in between. CDR3 size: 14 residues. Germline CDR1 reads MNHNS; CDR2 reads SASEGT. The CDR3, as DNA: TGTGCCAGCAGCCTTCTCTCTCTCACCGGGGAGCTGTTTTTT. Translated, it gives CASSLLSLTGELFF.

This chain connects TRBV18 to TRBJ2-7; D gene unclear. Trimming shortened V by 0 bases and J by 3 bases, and 9 bases separated the two germline ends. Germline CDR1 KGHSH, CDR2 LQKENI. The CDR3 has 14 residues. The CDR3 DNA is TGTGCCAGCTCACCACCTTCTCAAGACTACGAGCAGTACTTC. Protein sequence: CASSPPSQDYEQYF.

V usage is TRBV7-3 and J usage is TRBJ1-2; D unresolved. V lost 5 bases, J lost 8 bases, and 21 bases lay in between. The CDR3 sequence is 15 residues long. Germline V lookup: CDR1 SGHTA, CDR2 FQGTGA. The CDR3 DNA reads as TGTGCCAGCAGCCCGACCCGGTACGGCGGCGGGGGCTACACCTTC. Encoded protein: CASSPTRYGGGGYTF.

This clone was detected once. V gene TRBV14 combines with J gene TRBJ2-3; D not resolved. The CDR3 is 15 amino acids. The V gene's germline CDR1 is SGHDN and CDR2 FVKESK. The V gene lost 0 bases and the J gene lost 8 bases, with 15 bases spanning the gap. The CDR3 coding sequence is TGTGCCAGCAGCCAAGATTGGGGTGTAAAGGGTACGCAGTATTTT. Translating it yields CASSQDWGVKGTQYF.

The J gene is TRBJ2-3, the V gene TRBV25-1, with 8 bases that match TRBD2. The CDR3 runs to 15 residues. Looked up from germline, CDR1 is MGHDK and CDR2 is SYGVNS. With 4 bases clipped from V and 1 base from J, the junction kept 4 bases outside the gene matches. This chain's CDR3 is CASSGPLAGTDTQYF. In DNA form, the CDR3 reads TGTGCCAGCAGTGGACCACTAGCGGGCACAGATACGCAGTATTTT. Looking up the rest from reference TRBV25-1 and TRBJ2-3 gives the full variable domain: EADIYQTPRYLVIGTGKKITLECSQTMGHDKMYWYQQDPGMELHLIHYSYGVNSTEKGDLSSESTVSRIRTEHFPLTLESARPSHTSQYLCASSGPLAGTDTQYFGPGTRLTVL.

The V gene is TRBV4-3, the J gene TRBJ2-6, with D tentatively TRBD1 or TRBD2 (5 bases each). V was clipped by 4 bases and J by 1 base, with 14 bases between them. CDR1 LGHNA and CDR2 YSLEER come from the germline V gene. CDR3 length: 17 residues. The chain's CDR3 is CASSRREGLSGANVLTF. For the CDR3, the DNA is TGCGCCAGCAGCCGAAGAGAGGGGCTGTCTGGGGCCAACGTCCTGACTTTC.

The V call is TRBV4-3, the J call TRBJ2-2, with TRBD2 identical over 12 bases. The CDR3 covers 20 residues. Germline trimming cut 2 bases from V and 6 bases from J; bases unmatched to any gene: 16. From germline, CDR1 is LGHNA and CDR2 YSLEER. CDR3: CASSQPRTSGDNDNPGELFF. CDR3 in DNA: TGCGCCAGCAGCCAACCGCGGACTAGCGGGGACAACGACAATCCCGGGGAGCTGTTTTTT.

The chain couples TRBV7-2 to TRBJ2-3, with no clear D. The CDR3 is made up of 13 amino acids. From germline, CDR1 is SGHTA and CDR2 FQGNSA. V lost 5 bases and J 5 bases, leaving 11 bases between the germline ends. The chain's CDR3 is CASSTWAEDTQYF. Here the CDR3 DNA reads TGTGCCAGCAGCACCTGGGCCGAAGATACGCAGTATTTT.

V is TRBV6-5 and J is TRBJ2-4, with TRBD2 matching over 11 bases. Unmatched junction bases numbered 5, after V lost 3 bases and J lost 7 bases. This CDR3 has 15 amino acids. Germline V gives CDR1 MNHEY, CDR2 SVGAGI. The CDR3 region is CASSYRPSGGNIQYF. The CDR3 DNA reads TGTGCCAGCAGTTATCGGCCTAGCGGGGGGAACATTCAGTACTTC.

This rearrangement joins TRBV7-8 to TRBJ1-1, with TRBD1 as a possible D gene (5 bases). Germline CDR1 reads SGHVS; CDR2 reads FQNEAQ. The CDR3 extends over 16 amino acids. Deletions cut 0 bases from V and 1 base from J, with 12 bases between. CDR3 residues: CASSLAMGEGNTEAFF. CDR3 in DNA: TGTGCCAGCAGCTTAGCGATGGGGGAGGGGAACACTGAAGCTTTCTTT. Full variable domain (missing parts from reference TRBV7-8 and TRBJ1-1): GAGVSQSPRYKVAKRGQDVALRCDPISGHVSLFWYQQALGQGPEFLTYFQNEAQLDKSGLPSDRFFAERPEGSVSTLKIQRTQQEDSAVYLCASSLAMGEGNTEAFFGQGTRLTVV.

This clone was recorded once. One junction end does not reproduce the germline sequence, and a read error may be involved. The chain couples TRBV28 to TRBJ1-5; TRBD1 aligns across 7 bases. This CDR3 has 12 residues. CDR1 is MDHEN, CDR2 SYDVKM, per germline. In nucleotides, the CDR3 is TGTGCCAGCTACGACAGGGTCGGTCTTTGGTATTTT. Residues: CASYDRVGLWYF.

The chain combines TRBV5-1 with TRBJ2-5; 11 bases are shared with TRBD2. V lost 0 bases to trimming and J lost 2 bases; unmatched junction nucleotides: 3. CDR1 is SGHRS, CDR2 YFSETQ, per germline. The CDR3 is made up of 16 amino acids. The CDR3 bases are TGCGCCAGCAGCTTGGGACTAGCGGGGTCTCAAGAGACCCAGTACTTC. It specifies CASSLGLAGSQETQYF.